The 15 T cell receptor beta chains reported below all come from one sample, sequenced in a study of human T cells and chemical hapten exposure. TCRdb processed the RACE reads anew with MiXCR; each CDR3 protein has one entry. The table lists a few hundred thousand distinct CDR3 sequences, 4.5% to 7% of them singletons. Time point in this sample: pre-sensitization, week 0. Noted treatment: therapeutic diphenylcyclopropenone sensitization with weekly scalp DPC. The sample consisted of whole blood, taken in connection with sensitization to the hapten diphenylcyclopropenone (DPC). Every receptor here comes from a young woman with alopecia areata. Some clones in this sample may be carry-over from other donors' samples.

There are a few counts of this clonotype. The chain couples TRBV6-1 to TRBJ1-5, with 9 bases identical to TRBD1. The CDR3 extends over 14 amino acids. Per the germline V gene, CDR1 is MNHNS and CDR2 is SASEGT. Trimming cost V 5 bases and J 8 bases; bases outside gene matches: 7. CDR3 in DNA: TGTGCCAGCAGTCCCGGGACAGGGACGAAGCCCCAGCATTTT. This codes for CASSPGTGTKPQHF.

The rearrangement uses TRBV12-3 or TRBV12-4 and TRBJ1-1; 10 positions match TRBD1. Trimming removed 6 bases from V and 0 bases from J; junction bases left unmatched: 7. The CDR3 length is 16 residues. CDR3 bases: TGTGCCAGCAGCTTAACCGGGACAGGGGTGAACACTGAAGCTTTCTTT. Protein sequence: CASSLTGTGVNTEAFF.

The chain uses TRBV15 and TRBJ2-7; no clear D gene. From germline, CDR1 is LNHNV and CDR2 YYDKDF (reference sequence). V lost 2 bases and J 2 bases, leaving 10 bases between the germline ends. The CDR3 contains 14 residues. The CDR3 nucleotides read TGTGCCACCAGCAGATCGACCATGACCTACGAGCAGTACTTC. Its translation is CATSRSTMTYEQYF.

This clonotype was found many times. This chain joins TRBV4-3 and TRBJ2-2, with 7 bases identical to TRBD1. The CDR3 runs 15 residues. V lost 4 bases to trimming and J lost 3 bases; unmatched junction nucleotides: 5. Germline lookup yields CDR1 LGHNA and CDR2 YSLEER. The CDR3 region has the DNA TGCGCCAGCAGCCCGACAGGGTGGGACACCGGGGAGCTGTTTTTT. This sequence encodes CASSPTGWDTGELFF.

This clonotype was recorded a few times. V usage is TRBV4-3 and J usage is TRBJ2-5; no reliable D call. Per germline, CDR1 LGHNA and CDR2 YSLEER. Trimming shortened V by 0 bases and J by 2 bases, and 10 bases separated the two germline ends. This CDR3 has 15 amino acids. The CDR3 region is CASSQDPTRQETQYF. CDR3 nucleotide sequence: TGCGCCAGCAGCCAAGATCCGACACGACAAGAGACCCAGTACTTC.

This clonotype was counted a few times. The gene calls are TRBV28 and TRBJ1-6; D is possibly TRBD1 (5 bases). The germline V gene has CDR1 MDHEN and CDR2 SYDVKM. Trimming took off 5 bases at V and 6 bases at J, with 17 bases between the two ends. This CDR3 is 16 amino acids long. The CDR3 DNA is TGTGCCAGCAGTGCCCGTCCCTGGGGGTCTAATTCACCCCTCCACTTT. Its translation is CASSARPWGSNSPLHF. Full variable domain (remainder filled in from reference TRBV28 and TRBJ1-6): DVKVTQSSRYLVKRTGEKVFLECVQDMDHENMFWYRQDPGLGLRLIYFSYDVKMKEKGDIPEGYSVSREKKERFSLILESASTNQTSMYLCASSARPWGSNSPLHFGNGTRLTVT.

This clonotype was recorded a few times. The chain uses TRBV28 and TRBJ1-2; TRBD1 aligns across 10 bases. V dropped 2 bases and J dropped 8; count of bases not matched to a gene: 5. The CDR3 extends over 14 amino acids. Germline V lookup: CDR1 MDHEN, CDR2 SYDVKM. The CDR3 DNA follows: TGTGCCAGCAGTTTACTGACAGGGGGCTTAGGCTACACCTTC. This encodes CASSLLTGGLGYTF.

The genes are TRBV2 and TRBJ1-1; D ambiguous. The CDR3 length is 13 residues. V lost 4 bases and J lost 3, with 9 bases in between. Germline V gene sequence: CDR1 SNHLY, CDR2 FYNNEI. In DNA, the CDR3 is TGTGCCAGCAGTGTGGAGTTATACACTGAAGCTTTCTTT. This translates into CASSVELYTEAFF.

This clonotype was detected a few times. The junction shows a germline mismatch at one end, possibly a read error. V gene TRBV7-7 combines with J gene TRBJ2-5; maybe TRBD2 (5 bases). The CDR3 is made up of 16 amino acids. The germline CDR1 and CDR2 sequences are SSHAT and FNYEAQ (reference sequence). The CDR3 region has the DNA TGTGCTAGCAGCTTAGTTCGTAGCGAGTACCAAGAGACCCAGTACTTC. As protein: CASSLVRSEYQETQYF.

This clonotype was counted a few times. The chain employs TRBV12-3 or TRBV12-4 and TRBJ2-6, with 7 nucleotides matching TRBD1. The CDR3 spans 18 residues. The V segment lost 2 bases and the J segment 4 bases; nucleotides outside the gene matches: 11. CDR3 bases: TGTGCCAGCAGTTTACGACAGGGTGGCTGGTCAGGGGCCAACGTCCTGACTTTC. It yields the protein CASSLRQGGWSGANVLTF.

The V call is TRBV14, the J call TRBJ1-6; D unclear. The CDR3 totals 13 residues. Germline CDR1 and CDR2: SGHDN and FVKESK. V shed 3 bases and J shed 10 bases, with 10 bases lying between them. The CDR3 DNA reads TGTGCCAGCAGCCAGGTGCTGAGGTCACCCCTCCACTTT. Translated, it gives CASSQVLRSPLHF.

This clonotype has ten or more counts. This chain links TRBV7-3 with TRBJ2-1; 7 bases map to TRBD1. CDR3 length: 16 residues. Per germline, CDR1 SGHTA and CDR2 FQGTGA. V gave up 0 bases and J gave up 5 bases; unmatched junction bases: 7. CDR3: CASSLTHYQGDNEQFF. CDR3 nucleotide sequence: TGTGCCAGCAGCTTAACGCATTATCAGGGGGACAATGAGCAGTTCTTC.

This clonotype was seen more than once but under ten times. The CDR3 protein is CASSPMGTTYEQYF. Written as DNA, the CDR3 is TGTGCCAGCAGCCCGATGGGGACCACCTACGAGCAGTACTTC. This chain links TRBV7-6 with TRBJ2-7; D is perhaps TRBD1 or TRBD2 (5 bases each). The CDR3 spans 14 residues. Germline-derived CDR1 and CDR2 are SGHVS and FNYEAQ. The germline V and J ends were trimmed by 5 bases and 2 bases, with 13 bases remaining between them.

This clonotype was seen a few times. The conserved closing phenylalanine or tryptophan is absent in this CDR3, likely reflecting a read error. The chain combines TRBV20-1 with TRBJ1-1; possible D gene TRBD1, 5 bases. V was shortened by 6 bases and J by 3 bases, with 11 bases between the two germline ends. This CDR3 contains 12 residues. From germline, CDR1 is DFQATT and CDR2 SNEGSKA (reference sequence). CDR3 nucleotides: TGCAGTGCGCCGAGGGGTGACACTGAAGCTTTCCTT. Amino acid sequence: CSAPRGDTEAFL.

This clonotype was recorded many times. J is TRBJ2-2 and V is TRBV7-3; weak D call: TRBD1 (6 bases). This CDR3 is built from 15 residues. V shed 2 bases and J shed 1 base, with 8 bases lying between them. In germline, CDR1 is SGHTA, CDR2 FQGTGA. CDR3 protein: CASSLSGENTGELFF. The CDR3 DNA follows: TGTGCCAGCAGCTTATCAGGGGAGAACACCGGGGAGCTGTTTTTT.